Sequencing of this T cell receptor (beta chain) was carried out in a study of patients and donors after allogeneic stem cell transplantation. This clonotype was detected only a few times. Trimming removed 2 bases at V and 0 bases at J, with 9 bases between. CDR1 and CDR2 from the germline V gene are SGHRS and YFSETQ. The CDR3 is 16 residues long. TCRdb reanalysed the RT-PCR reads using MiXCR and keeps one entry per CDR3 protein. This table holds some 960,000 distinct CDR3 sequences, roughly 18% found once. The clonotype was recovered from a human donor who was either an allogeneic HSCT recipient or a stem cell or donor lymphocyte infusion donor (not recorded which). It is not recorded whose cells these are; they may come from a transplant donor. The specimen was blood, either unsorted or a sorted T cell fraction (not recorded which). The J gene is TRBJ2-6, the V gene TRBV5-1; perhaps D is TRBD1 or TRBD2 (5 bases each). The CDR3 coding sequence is TGCGCCAGCAGCTTTGAGGGACGCTCTGGGGCCAACGTCCTGACTTTC. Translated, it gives CASSFEGRSGANVLTF.